These 3 T cell receptor beta chains came from one sample sequenced in a study of cytomegalovirus exposure and HLA in healthy donors. TCRdb's table, derived via immunoSEQ multiplex PCR, lists solely in-frame clones and lacks some. Of approximately 160,000 clones listed, 85% to 90% were seen once; the top ten hold 4% to 4.5%. Material: PBMCs. These receptors originate from a man aged 18 to 30 in good health and CMV-seropositive.

The chain combines TRBV10-3 with TRBJ2-7, with 13 bases matching TRBD2. Germline-derived CDR1 and CDR2 are ENHRY and SYGVKD. CDR3 length equals 14 residues. J gave up 6 bases and V 10 bases, and 9 bases lay outside the gene matches. As DNA, the CDR3 is TGTGCCACCAAAGGGACTAGCGGGAATTCCGAGCAGTACTTC. Residues: CATKGTSGNSEQYF.

The chain links TRBV28 to TRBJ2-5, with a tentative D call TRBD2 (6 bases). CDR1 and CDR2 from the germline V gene are MDHEN and SYDVKM. With 6 bases removed from V and 2 bases from J, the gap between germline ends came to 10 bases. The CDR3 sequence is 13 residues long. The CDR3 nucleotides read TGTGCCAGCAGCAAGGCGGGGCAAGAGACCCAGTACTTC. Translated, it gives CASSKAGQETQYF.

This chain links TRBV7-9 with TRBJ2-1; D is perhaps TRBD2 (7 bases). Per germline, CDR1 SEHNR and CDR2 FQNEAQ (reference sequence). CDR3 length equals 13 residues. V gave up 3 bases and J gave up 6 bases, with 9 bases separating them. CDR3 nucleotide sequence: TGTGCCAGCAGCTTGGGGGGGGCCAATGAGCAGTTCTTC. Translation: CASSLGGANEQFF.